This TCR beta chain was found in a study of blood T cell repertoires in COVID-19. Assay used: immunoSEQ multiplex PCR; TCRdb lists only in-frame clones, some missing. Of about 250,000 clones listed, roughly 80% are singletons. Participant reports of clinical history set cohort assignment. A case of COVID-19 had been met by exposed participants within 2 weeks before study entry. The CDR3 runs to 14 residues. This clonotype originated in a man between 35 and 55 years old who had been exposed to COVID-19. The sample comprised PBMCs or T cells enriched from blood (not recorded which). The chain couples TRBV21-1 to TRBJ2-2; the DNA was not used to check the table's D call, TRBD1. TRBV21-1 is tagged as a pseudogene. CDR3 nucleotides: TGTGCCAGCAGCAAAGCCCAGGGTACCGGGGAGCTGTTTTTT. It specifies CASSKAQGTGELFF.